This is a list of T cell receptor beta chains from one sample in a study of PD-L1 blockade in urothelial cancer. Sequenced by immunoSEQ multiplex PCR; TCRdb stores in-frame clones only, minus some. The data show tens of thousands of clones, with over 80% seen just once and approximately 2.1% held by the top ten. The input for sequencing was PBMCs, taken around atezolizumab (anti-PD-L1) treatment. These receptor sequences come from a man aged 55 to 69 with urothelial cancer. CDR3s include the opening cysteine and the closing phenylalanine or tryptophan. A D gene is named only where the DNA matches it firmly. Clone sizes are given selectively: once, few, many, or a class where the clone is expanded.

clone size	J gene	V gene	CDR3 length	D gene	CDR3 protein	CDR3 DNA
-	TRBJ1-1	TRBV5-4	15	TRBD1	CASSGPTGGLPEAFF	TGTGCCAGCAGCGGACCCACAGGGGGACTCCCTGAAGCTTTCTTT
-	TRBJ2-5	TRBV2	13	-	CASSLTSLRDQYF	TGTGCCAGCAGCCTTACTAGTCTCCGAGACCAGTACTTC
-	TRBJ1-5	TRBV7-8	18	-	CASSTGSDSSYSNQPQHF	TGTGCCAGCAGCACCGGGTCCGACAGCTCATATAGCAATCAGCCCCAGCATTTT
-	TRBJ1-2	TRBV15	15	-	CATSRDEEDVGGYTF	TGTGCCACCAGCAGAGATGAGGAGGATGTGGGTGGCTACACCTTC
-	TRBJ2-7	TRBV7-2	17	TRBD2	CASSLIGQRGGRYEQYF	TGTGCCAGCAGCTTAATCGGCCAGCGGGGAGGGAGGTACGAGCAGTACTTC
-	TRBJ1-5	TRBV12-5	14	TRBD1	CASGPGQGIQPQHF	TGTGCTAGTGGCCCGGGACAGGGGATTCAGCCCCAGCATTTT
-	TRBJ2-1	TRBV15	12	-	CATSTDGSEQFF	TGTGCCACCAGCACCGATGGGAGTGAGCAGTTCTTC
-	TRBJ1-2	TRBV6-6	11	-	CASGADYGYTF	TGTGCCAGCGGGGCAGACTATGGCTACACCTTC
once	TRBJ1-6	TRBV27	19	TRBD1	CASSLYGQGAQGRHSPLHF	TGTGCTAGCAGTCTATACGGACAGGGGGCGCAGGGGAGGCATTCACCCCTCCACTTT
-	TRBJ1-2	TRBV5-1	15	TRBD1	CASSAGGTDNYGYTF	TGCGCCAGCAGCGCTGGGGGGACAGACAACTATGGCTACACCTTC
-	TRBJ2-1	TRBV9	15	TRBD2	CASSVGGERINEQFF	TGTGCCAGCAGCGTTGGGGGGGAACGGATCAATGAGCAGTTCTTC
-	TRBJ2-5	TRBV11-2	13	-	CASSLAAGETQYF	TGTGCCAGCAGCTTAGCGGCGGGAGAGACCCAGTACTTC
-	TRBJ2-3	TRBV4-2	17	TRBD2	CASSHSSGGARADTQYF	TGTGCCAGCAGCCACTCTAGCGGGGGGGCCCGAGCCGATACGCAGTATTTT
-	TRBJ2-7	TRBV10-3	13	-	CAISEFRGNEQYF	TGTGCCATCAGTGAGTTTCGAGGTAACGAGCAGTACTTC
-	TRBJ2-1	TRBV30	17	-	CAWSARWGGPRDNEQFF	TGTGCCTGGAGCGCAAGATGGGGGGGGCCTAGGGACAATGAGCAGTTCTTC
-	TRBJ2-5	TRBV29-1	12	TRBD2	CSGSGRGETQYF	TGCAGCGGTAGCGGGAGAGGGGAGACCCAGTACTTC
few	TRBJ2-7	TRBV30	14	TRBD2	CAWRDLAGGYEQYF	TGTGCCTGGAGGGACCTAGCGGGGGGTTACGAGCAGTACTTC
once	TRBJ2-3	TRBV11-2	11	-	CASTWEMRQYF	TGTGCCAGCACCTGGGAGATGAGGCAGTATTTT
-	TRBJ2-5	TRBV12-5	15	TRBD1	CASGLPTGGRGTQYF	TGTGCTAGTGGTTTGCCCACAGGGGGGCGGGGGACCCAGTACTTC
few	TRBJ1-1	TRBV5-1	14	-	CASSLEPSNTEAFF	TGCGCCAGCAGCTTGGAGCCGTCGAACACTGAAGCTTTCTTT
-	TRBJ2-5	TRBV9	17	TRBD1	CASSVGVGQGARETQYF	TGTGCCAGCAGCGTAGGTGTGGGACAGGGGGCGCGGGAGACCCAGTACTTC
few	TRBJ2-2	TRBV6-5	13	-	CASSYQTAGELFF	TGTGCCAGCAGTTACCAAACGGCCGGGGAGCTGTTTTTT
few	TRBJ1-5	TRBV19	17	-	CASSIYSGGDSNQPQHF	TGTGCCAGTAGTATATATTCGGGGGGTGATAGCAATCAGCCCCAGCATTTT
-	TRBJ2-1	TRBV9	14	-	CASSGTGQNNEQFF	TGTGCCAGCAGCGGAACCGGACAGAACAATGAGCAGTTCTTC
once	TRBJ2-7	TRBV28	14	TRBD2	CASSDGRAPYEQYF	TGTGCCAGCAGTGACGGGAGGGCCCCCTACGAGCAGTACTTC
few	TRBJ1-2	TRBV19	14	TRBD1	CASSSRRDRGGYTF	TGTGCCAGTAGTTCACGCCGGGACAGGGGTGGCTACACCTTC
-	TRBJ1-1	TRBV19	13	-	CASSMEDSTEAFF	TGTGCCAGTAGTATGGAGGACAGCACTGAAGCTTTCTTT
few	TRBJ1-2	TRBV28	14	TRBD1	CASSMDRANYGYTF	TGTGCCAGCAGCATGGACAGGGCCAACTATGGCTACACCTTC
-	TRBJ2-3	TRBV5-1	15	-	CASSLKTAYTDTQYF	TGCGCCAGCAGCTTGAAAACTGCGTACACAGATACGCAGTATTTT
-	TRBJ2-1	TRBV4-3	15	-	CASSQERVNYNEQFF	TGCGCCAGCAGCCAAGAACGGGTCAACTACAATGAGCAGTTCTTC
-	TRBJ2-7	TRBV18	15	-	CASSPSGSPLGEQYF	TGTGCCAGCTCACCATCGGGGTCCCCACTGGGCGAGCAGTACTTC
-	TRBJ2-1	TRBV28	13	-	CASRPGQYNEQFF	TGTGCCAGCAGACCTGGACAGTACAATGAGCAGTTCTTC
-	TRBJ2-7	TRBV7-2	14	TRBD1	CASRYPGIAGGQYF	TGTGCCAGCAGGTACCCCGGAATTGCAGGGGGGCAGTACTTC
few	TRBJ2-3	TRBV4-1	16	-	CASSQDRVSGTDTQYF	TGCGCCAGCAGCCAAGATCGAGTCTCAGGGACAGATACGCAGTATTTT
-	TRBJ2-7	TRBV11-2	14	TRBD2	CASSSGTSGDEQYF	TGTGCCAGCAGCTCGGGGACTAGCGGGGACGAGCAGTACTTC
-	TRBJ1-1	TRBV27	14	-	CASSFRDLNTEAFF	TGTGCCAGCAGTTTCCGGGATTTAAACACTGAAGCTTTCTTT
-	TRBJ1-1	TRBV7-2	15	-	CASSLTAGMNTEAFF	TGTGCCAGCAGCTTAACGGCAGGCATGAACACTGAAGCTTTCTTT
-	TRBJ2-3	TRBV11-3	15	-	CASSPGRTSTDTQYF	TGTGCCAGCAGTCCGGGCAGGACTAGCACAGATACGCAGTATTTT
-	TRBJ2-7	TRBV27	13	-	CASRPSGSYEQYF	TGTGCCAGCAGACCCAGCGGGTCCTACGAGCAGTACTTC
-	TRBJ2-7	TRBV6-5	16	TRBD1	CASSSPSGTGLYEQYF	TGTGCCAGCAGTTCGCCATCCGGGACAGGGCTCTACGAGCAGTACTTC
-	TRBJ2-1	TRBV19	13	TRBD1	CASSPTDRGEQFF	TGTGCCAGTAGTCCGACGGACAGGGGGGAGCAGTTCTTC
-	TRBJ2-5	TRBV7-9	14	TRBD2	CASRSGGPSETQYF	TGTGCCAGCCGGTCGGGGGGGCCCTCAGAGACCCAGTACTTC
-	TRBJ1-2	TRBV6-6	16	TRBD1	CASSYTDRGANYGYTF	TGTGCCAGCAGTTACACCGACAGGGGGGCTAACTATGGCTACACCTTC
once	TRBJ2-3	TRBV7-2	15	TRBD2	CASSLGGRVGDTQYF	TGTGCCAGCAGCTTAGGCGGGAGGGTCGGGGATACGCAGTATTTT
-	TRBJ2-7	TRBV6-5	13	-	CASSYAVTGEQYF	TGTGCCAGCAGTTACGCCGTTACAGGGGAGCAGTACTTC
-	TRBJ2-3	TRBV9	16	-	CASSVATGTLTDTQYF	TGTGCCAGCAGCGTAGCTACCGGGACTCTCACAGATACGCAGTATTTT
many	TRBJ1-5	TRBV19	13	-	CASSIIGNQPQHF	TGTGCCAGTAGTATAATCGGGAATCAGCCCCAGCATTTT
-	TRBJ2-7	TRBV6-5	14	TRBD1	CASSRTGPVGEQYF	TGTGCCAGCAGTAGGACAGGGCCGGTGGGGGAGCAGTACTTC
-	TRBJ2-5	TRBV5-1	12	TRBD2	CASSGEGETQYF	TGCGCCAGCAGCGGGGAGGGAGAGACCCAGTACTTC
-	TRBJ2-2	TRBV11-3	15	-	CASSLVSGGTGELFF	TGTGCCAGCAGCTTAGTAAGCGGAGGTACCGGGGAGCTGTTTTTT
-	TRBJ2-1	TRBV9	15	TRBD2	CASSLTGTSYNEQFF	TGTGCCAGCAGCTTGACCGGGACTAGCTACAATGAGCAGTTCTTC
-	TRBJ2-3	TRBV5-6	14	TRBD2	CASSREAVSDTQYF	TGTGCCAGCAGCCGGGAGGCGGTCTCAGATACGCAGTATTTT
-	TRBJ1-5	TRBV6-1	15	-	CASSTGGANNQPQHF	TGTGCCAGCAGTACAGGAGGGGCAAACAATCAGCCCCAGCATTTT
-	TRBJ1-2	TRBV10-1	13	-	CASSEQANYGYTF	TGCGCCAGCAGTGAACAGGCTAACTATGGCTACACCTTC
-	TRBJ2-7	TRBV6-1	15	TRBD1	CASSSDRADSYEQYF	TGTGCCAGCAGTTCGGACAGGGCGGACTCCTACGAGCAGTACTTC
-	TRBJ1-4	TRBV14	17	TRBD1	CASSQDHRGPTNEKLFF	TGTGCCAGCAGCCAAGACCACAGGGGCCCTACTAATGAAAAACTGTTTTTT
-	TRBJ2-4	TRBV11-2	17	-	CASSLGGLALAKNIQYF	TGTGCCAGCAGCTTGGGGGGACTGGCGCTAGCCAAAAACATTCAGTACTTC
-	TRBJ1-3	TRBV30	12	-	CAWKTGRNTIYF	TGTGCCTGGAAAACAGGTAGAAACACCATATATTTT
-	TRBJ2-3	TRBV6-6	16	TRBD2	CASSYRPSGRTDTQYF	TGTGCCAGCAGTTACCGACCTAGCGGGAGAACAGATACGCAGTATTTT